This T cell receptor beta chain was identified in a study of blood T cell repertoires in COVID-19. Study summary: COVID-19 samples collected from the United States, Italy and Spain covered acute and convalescent phases. T cells, B-cell-depleted T cells, or PBMCs provided the cDNA or gDNA that served as material.

V gave up 1 base and J gave up 4 bases, with 7 bases separating them. Germline CDR1 and CDR2: SGHTA and FQGNSA. The CDR3 runs 13 residues. In the source study's methods: Amplification with reference gene primers provided the estimates of nucleated cell counts. Some clones are missing from TCRdb's copy, which holds only in-frame ones; the method was immunoSEQ multiplex PCR. From that table come the V and J calls and clone size; the DNA was used to work out D and trimming. This sample has some 200,000 clones, with around four fifths found just once. During active infection, Seattle patients enrolled and were then monitored through disease.

This TCR was recovered from a man in his 60s with COVID-19, enrolled during active disease. This sequence joins TRBV7-2 and TRBJ2-5; D not certain. The specimen sequenced was peripheral blood. The CDR3 nucleotides read TGTGCCAGCAGCTTAGGGAGAATAGAGACCCAGTACTTC. Its protein is CASSLGRIETQYF.